This T cell receptor (beta chain) was observed in a study of sequential checkpoint blockade in melanoma (dated by TCRdb to the late 2010s). With respect to the entire study: In a 1:1 randomization, patients received either first-line nivolumab then ipilimumab (arm A) or ipilimumab then nivolumab (arm B). Both trial sequences were followed by maintenance nivolumab. DNA from about 99 pretreatment melanoma tumor samples was subjected to TCRbeta immunosequencing. Around 22 patients had matched tumor biopsies taken before treatment and at week 13, after single-agent nivolumab (arm A) or ipilimumab (arm B). Roughly 85% of the matched pre- and post-treatment tumor biopsy pairs came from the same lesion.

The immunoSEQ Assay was used to immunosequence TCRbeta CDR3 regions from genomic DNA. Genomic DNA was amplified by bias-controlled multiplex PCR before high-throughput sequencing. Per the authors' processing: To quantify the absolute abundance of each unique TCRbeta CDR3 region, the sequences were collapsed and filtered. Clonality, defined as 1 minus Pielou's evenness, was calculated using productive rearrangements only. Tumor T-cell fraction was calculated by normalizing TCRbeta template counts to the amount of usable DNA, which was estimated from several housekeeping genes. A previously published method was used to identify clones with significantly greater frequencies in on-treatment samples than in baseline samples. This immuneACCESS table, as held by TCRdb, lists in-frame sequences with V and J called but not all clones. Of the missing ones, under half trace to an unresolved V gene in checked studies; the others have no known cause. The D gene and trimming were derived from the DNA, and the V and J assignments and clone size from that table. The sample profile shows over 10,000 clones; about 21% of them were found once. The ten largest clones take up 5.5% to 8% of the sample.

Beyond this particular receptor, the publication reports: Small sample sizes and reduced statistical power limited the within-arm analyses of tumor T-cell fraction. Validation of the response-prediction model combining TCR metrics and mutation burden is needed in larger, independent patient cohorts. Tumor T-cell fraction and clonality correlated with PD-L1 staining and CD8+ T-cell counts but not with mutational load. Among patients in arm A, the nivolumab-first arm, pretreatment tumor TIL clonality was associated with response (P = .04). Achieving clinical benefit was about 30 times more likely for patients whose tumor T-cell fraction and clonality increased by week 13.

The treatment or condition label for this specimen denotes: randomized to nivolumab then ipilimumab (arm A) or the reverse (arm B). None of the trial patients had been given prior DNA-damaging chemotherapy. CheckMate 064, a randomized, open-label phase II trial of sequential checkpoint blockade, was the source of the samples, all of which came from patients with melanoma. Tumor TCR sequencing used genomic DNA from formalin-fixed paraffin-embedded (FFPE) tissue samples. The germline V gene supplies CDR1 SGHNT and CDR2 YENEEA. Including cysteine and phenylalanine, the CDR3 has 14 amino acids. Only the CDR3 DNA is retained, 42 bases long and in frame from the first base. The germline V and J ends show losses of 5 bases and 2 bases respectively, and no gene match explains 3 bases of the junction. This clone was found many times. Its specific antigen is unknown. The record has no base qualities; no much larger clone is one base away.

The TCR was taken from a human donor with melanoma. The chain is made from TRBV11-3 and TRBJ1-1; TRBD1 matches 9 bases in the middle. The source was tumor tissue (inferred from file names), collected from a patient given nivolumab and ipilimumab in sequence. The DNA reads as follows: TGTGCCAGCAGCCTAACAGGGGGCAACACTGAAGCTTTCTTT. This is translated as CASSLTGGNTEAFF.